The source of this T cell receptor (beta chain) is a study of control samples from healthy donors and cancer patients. TCRdb's copy holds only in-frame clones and misses some; the assay was immunoSEQ multiplex PCR. Among 110,000 or so clones, around 89% were seen once, and the ten largest hold about two fifths. Unmatched junction bases numbered 11, after V lost 4 bases and J lost 0 bases. The germline V gene encodes CDR1 MNHEY and CDR2 SVGEGT. The CDR3 extends over 18 amino acids. The sequenced sample consisted of blood. The origin of this receptor is a man aged 50-59 years in good health. This sequence joins TRBV6-2 or TRBV6-3 and TRBJ1-5; 8 bases align to TRBD1. The CDR3, as DNA: TGTGCCAGCAGTTTAGGGGACAGGAGGGACTATAGCAATCAGCCCCAGCATTTT. Protein sequence: CASSLGDRRDYSNQPQHF.